Given below is one T cell receptor beta chain in context. Its antigen is unidentified. This sample was taken from a study of shared clonotypes between healthy human individuals. A deep-level run was used for the assay. Profiling relied on immunoSEQ multiplex PCR, and the TCRdb table lists in-frame clones only, not all of them. This table has some 660,000 clones, 55% to 85% appearing once. Points from the study as a whole: Among a handful of donors, approximately 5% of naive CD4 clonotypes were found in common. Estimated richness was generally greater in naive than memory subsets.

CDR1 and CDR2 (germline): SGDLS, YYNGEE. The CDR3 spans 15 residues. After removal of 3 bases from V and 8 bases from J, the junction contained 4 bases not matched to a gene. Sample: memory CD4+ T cells sorted from blood. Subset reported: CD45RA-negative fraction. The chain combines TRBV9 with TRBJ2-1; 14 bases are shared with TRBD2. The receptor comes from a woman under 40 in good health. The CDR3 here is CASSGGLAGVDEQFF. The CDR3 DNA reads as TGTGCCAGCAGCGGGGGACTAGCGGGAGTCGATGAGCAGTTCTTC.